This entry lists 2 T cell receptor beta chains sequenced from one sample in a study of long-term antiretroviral therapy in people with HIV. They ran version v3.0 of the immunoSEQ assay at survey level. The data were produced by immunoSEQ multiplex PCR, yet TCRdb's version contains in-frame clones alone and is incomplete. The sample yields approximately 29,000 clones, about 93% seen once. Source: unsorted PBMCs, taken 6.2 years after starting antiretroviral therapy. These receptors all come from a man aged 40-50 years with HIV.

V is TRBV2 and J is TRBJ2-7; no clear D gene. Looked up from germline, CDR1 is SNHLY and CDR2 is FYNNEI. Trimming stripped 8 bases from V and 4 bases from J, with 3 bases between. CDR3 length: 9 amino acids. The CDR3 bases are TGTGCCAGCGGTTACGAGCAGTACTTC. Its translation is CASGYEQYF. Filled out from reference TRBV2 and TRBJ2-7, the complete variable domain reads EPEVTQTPSHQVTQMGQEVILRCVPISNHLYFYWYRQILGQKVEFLVSFYNNEISEKSEIFDDQFSVERPDGSNFTLKIRSTKLEDSAMYFCASGYEQYFGPGTRLTVT.

This clone is a singleton in its sample. The chain is built from TRBV5-6 and TRBJ1-2, with 7 bases that match TRBD1. Germline lookup yields CDR1 SGHDT and CDR2 YYEEEE. The CDR3 has 14 residues. V lost 4 bases, J lost 5 bases, and 8 bases stayed unmatched. CDR3 nucleotides: TGTGCCAGCAGCAGAACCGGGACAGCTTATGGCTACACCTTC. Translating gives CASSRTGTAYGYTF.